This TCR beta chain appears in the sequencing data of a study of blood T cell repertoires in COVID-19. Germline CDR1 reads SGHVS; CDR2 reads FQNEAQ. The CDR3 is made up of 14 amino acids. V dropped 5 bases and J dropped 4; count of bases not matched to a gene: 7. As handled by the study authors: Reference gene primer amplification yielded estimated nucleated cell counts. Assay used: immunoSEQ multiplex PCR; TCRdb lists only in-frame clones, some missing. D and trimming come from the DNA, and the V and J calls and clone size come from that table. The repertoire holds 200,000 to 300,000 clones, more than 75% seen once, with about an eighth in the top ten.

The chain combines TRBV7-8 with TRBJ1-1, with 7 nucleotides matching TRBD1. The clonotype was recovered from a woman aged 55-70 years with active or convalescent COVID-19. Sequenced input: peripheral blood. The CDR3 sequence: CASSQTGLGTEAFF. The CDR3 bases are TGTGCCAGCAGCCAGACAGGGCTTGGCACTGAAGCTTTCTTT.